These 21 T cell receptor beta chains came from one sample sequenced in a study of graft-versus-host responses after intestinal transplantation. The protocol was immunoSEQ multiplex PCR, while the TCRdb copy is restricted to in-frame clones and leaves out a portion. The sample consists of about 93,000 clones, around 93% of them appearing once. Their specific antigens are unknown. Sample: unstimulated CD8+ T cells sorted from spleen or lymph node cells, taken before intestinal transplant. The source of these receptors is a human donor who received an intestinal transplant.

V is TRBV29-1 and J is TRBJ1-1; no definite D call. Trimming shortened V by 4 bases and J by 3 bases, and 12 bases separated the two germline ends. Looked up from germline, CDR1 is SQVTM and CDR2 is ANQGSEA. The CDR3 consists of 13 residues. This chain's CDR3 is CSVAPRLYTEAFF. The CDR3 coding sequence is TGCAGCGTTGCGCCACGACTTTACACTGAAGCTTTCTTT.

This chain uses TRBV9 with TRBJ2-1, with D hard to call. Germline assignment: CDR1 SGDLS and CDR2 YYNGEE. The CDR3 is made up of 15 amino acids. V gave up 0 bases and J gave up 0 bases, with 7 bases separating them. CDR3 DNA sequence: TGTGCCAGCAGCGTAGCCCCTTACTCCTACAATGAGCAGTTCTTC. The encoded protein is CASSVAPYSYNEQFF.

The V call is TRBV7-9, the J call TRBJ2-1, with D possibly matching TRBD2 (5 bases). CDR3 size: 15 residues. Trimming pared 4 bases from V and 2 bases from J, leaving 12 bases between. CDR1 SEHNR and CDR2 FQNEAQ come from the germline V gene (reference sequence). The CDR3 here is CASSSAVVTYNEQFF. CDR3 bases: TGTGCCAGCAGCTCAGCGGTAGTTACCTACAATGAGCAGTTCTTC.

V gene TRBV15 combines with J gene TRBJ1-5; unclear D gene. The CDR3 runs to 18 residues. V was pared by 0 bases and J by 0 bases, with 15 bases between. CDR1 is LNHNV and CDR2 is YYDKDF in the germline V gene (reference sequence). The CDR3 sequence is CATSRDYVGGYSNQPQHF. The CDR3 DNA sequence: TGTGCCACCAGCAGAGATTATGTTGGCGGATATAGCAATCAGCCCCAGCATTTT.

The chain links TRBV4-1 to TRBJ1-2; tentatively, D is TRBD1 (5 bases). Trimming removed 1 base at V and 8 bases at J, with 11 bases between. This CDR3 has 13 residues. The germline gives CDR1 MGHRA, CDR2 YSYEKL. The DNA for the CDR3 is TGCGCCAGCAGCCAAGTAGGAGGGGACGGCTACACCTTC. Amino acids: CASSQVGGDGYTF.

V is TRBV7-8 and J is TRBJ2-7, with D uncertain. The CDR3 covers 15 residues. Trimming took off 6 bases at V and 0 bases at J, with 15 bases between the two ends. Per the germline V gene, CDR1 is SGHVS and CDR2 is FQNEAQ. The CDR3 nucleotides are TGTGCCAGCAGGGAAAATTGGGCCTCCTCCTACGAGCAGTACTTC. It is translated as CASRENWASSYEQYF. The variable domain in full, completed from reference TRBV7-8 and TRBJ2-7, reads GAGVSQSPRYKVAKRGQDVALRCDPISGHVSLFWYQQALGQGPEFLTYFQNEAQLDKSGLPSDRFFAERPEGSVSTLKIQRTQQEDSAVYLCASRENWASSYEQYFGPGTRLTVT.

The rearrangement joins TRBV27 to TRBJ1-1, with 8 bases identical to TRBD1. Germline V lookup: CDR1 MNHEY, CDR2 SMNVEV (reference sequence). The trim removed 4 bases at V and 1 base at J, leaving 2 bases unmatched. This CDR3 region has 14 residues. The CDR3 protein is CASSWQGANTEAFF. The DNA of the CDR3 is TGTGCCAGCAGTTGGCAGGGGGCGAACACTGAAGCTTTCTTT.

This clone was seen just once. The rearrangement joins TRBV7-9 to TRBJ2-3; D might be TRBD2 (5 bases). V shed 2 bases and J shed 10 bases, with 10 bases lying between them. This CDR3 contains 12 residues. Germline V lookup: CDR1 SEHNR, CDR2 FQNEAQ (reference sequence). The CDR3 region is CASSLYEGPQYF. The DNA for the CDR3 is TGTGCCAGCAGCTTATACGAGGGCCCGCAGTATTTT.

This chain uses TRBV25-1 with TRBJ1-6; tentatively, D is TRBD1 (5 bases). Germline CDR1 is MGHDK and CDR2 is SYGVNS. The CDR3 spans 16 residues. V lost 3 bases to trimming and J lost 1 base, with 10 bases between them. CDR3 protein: CASSEREGSYNSPLHF. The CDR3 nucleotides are TGTGCCAGCAGTGAGAGGGAGGGGTCCTATAATTCACCCCTCCACTTT. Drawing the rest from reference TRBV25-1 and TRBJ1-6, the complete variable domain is EADIYQTPRYLVIGTGKKITLECSQTMGHDKMYWYQQDPGMELHLIHYSYGVNSTEKGDLSSESTVSRIRTEHFPLTLESARPSHTSQYLCASSEREGSYNSPLHFGNGTRLTVT.

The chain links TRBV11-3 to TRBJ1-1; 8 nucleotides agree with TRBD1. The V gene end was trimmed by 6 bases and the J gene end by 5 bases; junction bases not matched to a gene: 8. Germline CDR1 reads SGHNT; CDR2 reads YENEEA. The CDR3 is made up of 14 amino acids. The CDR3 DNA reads TGTGCCAGCAGGGGTGGACAGGGATGGACTGAAGCTTTCTTT. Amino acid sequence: CASRGGQGWTEAFF.

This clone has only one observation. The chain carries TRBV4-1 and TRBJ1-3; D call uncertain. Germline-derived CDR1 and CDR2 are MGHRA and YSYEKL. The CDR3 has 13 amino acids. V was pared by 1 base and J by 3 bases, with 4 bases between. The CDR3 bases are TGCGCCAGCAGCCAAGTCGGTGGAAACACCATATATTTT. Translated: CASSQVGGNTIYF.

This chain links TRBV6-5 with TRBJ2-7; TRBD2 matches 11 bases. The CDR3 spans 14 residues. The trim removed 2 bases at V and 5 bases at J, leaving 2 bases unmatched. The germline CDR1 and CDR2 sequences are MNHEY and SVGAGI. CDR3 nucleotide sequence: TGTGCCAGCAGTTACGGACTAGCGGGTAACGAGCAGTACTTC. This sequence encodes CASSYGLAGNEQYF.

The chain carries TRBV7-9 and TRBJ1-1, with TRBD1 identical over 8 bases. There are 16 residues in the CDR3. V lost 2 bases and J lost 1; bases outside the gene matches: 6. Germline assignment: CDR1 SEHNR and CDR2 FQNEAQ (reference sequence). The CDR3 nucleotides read TGTGCCAGCAGCTTACTCTGGACAGGGCGGAACACTGAAGCTTTCTTT. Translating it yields CASSLLWTGRNTEAFF.

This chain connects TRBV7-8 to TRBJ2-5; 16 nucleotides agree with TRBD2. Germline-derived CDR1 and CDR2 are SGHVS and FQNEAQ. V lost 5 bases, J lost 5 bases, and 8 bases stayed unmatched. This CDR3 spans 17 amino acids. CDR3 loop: CASSPGTSGGASETQYF. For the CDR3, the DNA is TGTGCCAGCAGCCCAGGGACTAGCGGGGGGGCCTCGGAGACCCAGTACTTC.

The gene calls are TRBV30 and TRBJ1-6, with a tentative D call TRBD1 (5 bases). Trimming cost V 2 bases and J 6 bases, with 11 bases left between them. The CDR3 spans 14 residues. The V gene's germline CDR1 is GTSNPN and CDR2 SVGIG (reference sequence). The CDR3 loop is CAWSSGAGNSPLHF. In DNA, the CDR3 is TGTGCCTGGAGTTCTGGGGCCGGTAATTCACCCCTCCACTTT. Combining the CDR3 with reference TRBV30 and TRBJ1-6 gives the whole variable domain SQTIHQWPATLVQPVGSPLSLECTVEGTSNPNLYWYRQAAGRGLQLLFYSVGIGQISSEVPQNLSASRPQDRQFILSSKKLLLSDSGFYLCAWSSGAGNSPLHFGNGTRLTVT.

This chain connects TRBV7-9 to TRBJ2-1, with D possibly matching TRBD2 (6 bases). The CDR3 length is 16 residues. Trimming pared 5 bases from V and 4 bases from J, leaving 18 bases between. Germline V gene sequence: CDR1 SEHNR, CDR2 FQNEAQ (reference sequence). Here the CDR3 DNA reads TGTGCCAGCAGCGGAAACCGGGACTCTAATTACAATGAGCAGTTCTTC. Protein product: CASSGNRDSNYNEQFF. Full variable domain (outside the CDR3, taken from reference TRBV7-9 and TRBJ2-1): DTGVSQNPRHKITKRGQNVTFRCDPISEHNRLYWYRQTLGQGPEFLTYFQNEAQLEKSRLLSDRFSAERPKGSFSTLEIQRTEQGDSAMYLCASSGNRDSNYNEQFFGPGTRLTVL.

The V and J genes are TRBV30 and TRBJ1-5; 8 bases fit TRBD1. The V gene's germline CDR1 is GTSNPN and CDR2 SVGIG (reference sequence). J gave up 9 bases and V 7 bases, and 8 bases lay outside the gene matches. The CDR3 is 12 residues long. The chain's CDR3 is CAFGQGGWPQHF. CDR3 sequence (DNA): TGTGCCTTCGGACAGGGCGGCTGGCCCCAGCATTTT.

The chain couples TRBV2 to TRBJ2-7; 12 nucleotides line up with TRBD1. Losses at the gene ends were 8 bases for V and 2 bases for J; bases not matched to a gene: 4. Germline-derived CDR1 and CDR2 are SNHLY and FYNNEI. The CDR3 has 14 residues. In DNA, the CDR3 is TGTGCCAGCGAGAGGGACAGGGGGCCCTACGAGCAGTACTTC. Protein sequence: CASERDRGPYEQYF.

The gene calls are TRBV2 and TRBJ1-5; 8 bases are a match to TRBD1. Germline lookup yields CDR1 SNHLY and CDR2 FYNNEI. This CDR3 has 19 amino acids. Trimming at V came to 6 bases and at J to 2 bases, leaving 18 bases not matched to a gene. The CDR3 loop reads CASSDWDRRSGIGNQPQHF. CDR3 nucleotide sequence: TGTGCCAGCAGCGACTGGGACAGGAGATCGGGTATCGGCAATCAGCCCCAGCATTTT.

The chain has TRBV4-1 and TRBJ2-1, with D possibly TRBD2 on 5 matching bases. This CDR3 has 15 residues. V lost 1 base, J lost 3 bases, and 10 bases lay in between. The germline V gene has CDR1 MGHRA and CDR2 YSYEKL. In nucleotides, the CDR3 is TGCGCCAGCAGCCAAGTGTTACGGGGCTACAATGAGCAGTTCTTC. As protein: CASSQVLRGYNEQFF.

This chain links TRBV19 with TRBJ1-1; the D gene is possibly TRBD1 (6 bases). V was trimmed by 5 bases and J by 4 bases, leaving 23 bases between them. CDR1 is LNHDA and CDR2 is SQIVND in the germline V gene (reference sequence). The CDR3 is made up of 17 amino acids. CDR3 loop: CASSPGLNRVYGTEAFF. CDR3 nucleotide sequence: TGTGCCAGTAGTCCGGGATTAAACAGGGTCTACGGCACTGAAGCTTTCTTT. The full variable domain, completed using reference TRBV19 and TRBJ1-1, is DGGITQSPKYLFRKEGQNVTLSCEQNLNHDAMYWYRQDPGQGLRLIYYSQIVNDFQKGDIAEGYSVSREKKESFPLTVTSAQKNPTAFYLCASSPGLNRVYGTEAFFGQGTRLTVV.